Sequencing of this TCR beta chain was carried out in a study of early T cells in non-severe SARS-CoV-2 infection. Study outcomes and limitations: Private and CD4 specificities were missed by VDJdb matching, skewed to anti-spike CD8.

V was clipped by 0 bases and J by 5 bases; unmatched bases: 10. CDR3 length equals 17 residues. The germline V gene encodes CDR1 SGHRS and CDR2 YFSETQ. Unique molecular identifiers (one per individual cDNA molecule) were attached. TCRdb fed the 5' RACE reads into MiXCR, producing one record per CDR3 protein. Of tens of thousands of distinct CDR3 sequences in the sample, over 9.5% were seen once. About this clonotype: Antigen: not known.

The receptor comes from an adult who was a healthcare worker with PCR-confirmed SARS-CoV-2 infection or an uninfected control (not recorded which). The rearrangement links TRBV5-1 to TRBJ2-7, with 11 bases fitting TRBD2. Specimen: whole blood. This CDR3 reads CASSLVAGGPRADEQYF. The DNA for the CDR3 is TGCGCCAGCAGCTTGGTAGCGGGGGGGCCGAGGGCGGACGAGCAGTACTTC.